This T cell receptor beta chain stems from a study of CD8 T cells in Susac syndrome. Germline CDR1 is DFQATT and CDR2 is SNEGSKA (reference sequence). The CDR3 has 12 residues. Trimming shortened V by 5 bases and J by 4 bases, and 11 bases separated the two germline ends. With random hexamers, roughly 0.45 to 1 ug RNA was reverse transcribed. MiXCR, run by TCRdb on the immunoSEQ multiplex PCR reads, gives a single entry per CDR3 protein. The sample has 150,000 to 200,000 distinct CDR3 sequences; 92% are singletons. Sequencing of TCR beta, carried out with a high-throughput approach, was applied to CD8+ and CD4+ T cells from the blood.

The receptor comes from a human donor in good health. This sequence joins TRBV20-1 and TRBJ2-5; no definite D call. Sequencing was done on a sample of CD4+ T cells from PBMCs. CDR3 nucleotides: TGCAGTGCTCTTTTCCCGTCAGAGACCCAGTACTTC. Encoded protein: CSALFPSETQYF.